The 9 T cell receptor beta chains below were found in one sample sequenced in a study of blood T cells in healthy people across ages. A second PCR, run for about 7 to 11 cycles, used a sample-barcoded 5' primer plus a J-beta primer mix. TCRdb redid the calling of the 5' RACE reads with MiXCR, one entry per CDR3 protein. The sample shows some 1.4 million distinct CDR3 sequences, 42% of them seen only once. The specimen was blood. These receptors were taken from a young woman in good health.

V usage is TRBV6-1 and J usage is TRBJ2-7, with TRBD1 identical over 9 bases. Trimming cost V 5 bases and J 6 bases; bases outside gene matches: 5. Germline CDR1 reads MNHNS; CDR2 reads SASEGT. The CDR3 runs 13 residues. DNA for the CDR3: TGTGCCAGCAGTCGGGACAGGGAGGGCGAGCAGTACTTC. Its protein is CASSRDREGEQYF.

The gene calls are TRBV7-6 and TRBJ2-5; D may correspond to TRBD1 or TRBD2 (5 bases each). This CDR3 has 15 residues. Trimming took off 2 bases at V and 2 bases at J, with 12 bases between the two ends. In germline, CDR1 is SGHVS, CDR2 FNYEAQ. This CDR3 reads CASSLLPGQQETQYF. The CDR3 region has the DNA TGTGCCAGCAGCTTACTTCCGGGGCAGCAAGAGACCCAGTACTTC.

The chain recombines TRBV6-1 with TRBJ2-4; D possibly corresponds to TRBD2 (7 bases). V shed 1 base and J shed 3 bases, with 16 bases lying between them. This CDR3 comprises 17 residues. Germline lookup yields CDR1 MNHNS and CDR2 SASEGT. The CDR3 sequence is CASSEERGARGKNIQYF. CDR3 bases: TGTGCCAGCAGTGAAGAACGGGGGGCGCGTGGCAAAAACATTCAGTACTTC.

Note on this clonotype: A much larger clone differs by one base, so this may be a read error. The V and J genes are TRBV4-1 and TRBJ2-7; 10 bases are shared with TRBD2. CDR3 length: 17 amino acids. J lost 10 bases, V lost 0 bases, and 15 bases had no gene match. The germline gives CDR1 MGHRA, CDR2 YSYEKL. This CDR3 reads CASSQELAGGFQEAQYF. DNA for the CDR3: TGCGCCAGCAGCCAAGAATTAGCGGGAGGTTTTCAAGAGGCCCAGTACTTC.

The V gene is TRBV20-1, the J gene TRBJ2-3; a possible D gene is TRBD2 (5 bases). V gave up 3 bases and J gave up 7 bases, with 14 bases separating them. This CDR3 is built from 13 residues. Germline lookup yields CDR1 DFQATT and CDR2 SNEGSKA (reference sequence). DNA for the CDR3: TGCAGTGCTAGGGACTTAAGCACGAATACGCAGTATTTT. Its translation: CSARDLSTNTQYF.

A few counts support this clonotype. This chain links TRBV7-2 with TRBJ2-7; 8 nucleotides match TRBD2. CDR3 length: 14 amino acids. The germline V gene encodes CDR1 SGHTA and CDR2 FQGNSA. J lost 5 bases, V lost 4 bases, and 7 bases had no gene match. The CDR3 is CASSSGRAFDEQYF. In DNA form, the CDR3 reads TGTGCCAGCAGCTCCGGGAGGGCTTTTGACGAGCAGTACTTC.

This clonotype came up a few times. The chain couples TRBV20-1 to TRBJ1-5; possible D gene TRBD1, 6 bases. The CDR3 covers 15 residues. Looked up from germline, CDR1 is DFQATT and CDR2 is SNEGSKA (reference sequence). Trimming took off 0 bases at V and 3 bases at J, with 12 bases between the two ends. DNA of the CDR3: TGCAGTGCTAGAGATCGCCGGACAGACAATCAGCCCCAGCATTTT. It yields the protein CSARDRRTDNQPQHF.

Remarks on this clonotype: Compared with germline, one end of the junction differs, possibly owing to a read error. The genes are TRBV7-9 and TRBJ2-3; TRBD2 aligns across 10 bases. The CDR3 loop spans 17 amino acids. Germline V gene sequence: CDR1 SEHNR, CDR2 FQNEAQ (reference sequence). CDR3 nucleotide sequence: TGTGCCAGCGGGCCGAGCGGGAGGGCCTTAATGGAAGATACGCGGTATTTT. Its protein is CASGPSGRALMEDTRYF.

The table lists this clonotype with a few counts. This CDR3 is CASSHDGSLYEQFF. CDR3 nucleotides: TGTGCCAGCAGCCACGATGGCTCCTTATATGAGCAGTTCTTC. The chain combines TRBV11-2 with TRBJ2-1; no clear D. V dropped 5 bases and J dropped 8 bases, with 16 bases sitting between them. CDR3 length: 14 residues. Germline CDR1 SGHAT, CDR2 FQNNGV. Variable domain in full (rest from reference TRBV11-2 and TRBJ2-1): EAGVAQSPRYKIIEKRQSVAFWCNPISGHATLYWYQQILGQGPKLLIQFQNNGVVDDSQLPKDRFSAERLKGVDSTLKIQPAKLEDSAVYLCASSHDGSLYEQFFGPGTRLTVL.